The T cell receptor beta chain described here comes from a study of prognosis after radiotherapy for stage I lung cancer. Findings and caveats of the study: After stereotactic body radiation therapy, unique TCR clone counts dropped from a median of 10,088 to 6,861.

Trimming took 1 base from V and 4 from J, leaving 4 bases between them. This CDR3 spans 12 amino acids. Germline V CDR1 and CDR2: SGDLS, YYNGEE. A volume of around 6 milliliters of peripheral blood was collected by draw at each of two time points. This clonotype was detected many times. Its antigen is undetermined. Genomic DNA yielded TCR beta CDR3, amplified by two-round multiplex PCR. Primers were specific to each TRBV and TRBJ gene in first-round PCR. Universal primers were used in the second PCR round. TCRdb redid the calling of the multiplex PCR reads with MiXCR, one entry per CDR3 protein. This table has more than 15,000 distinct CDR3 sequences, approximately 44% appearing once.

Sequenced here: PBMCs, sampled before or after stereotactic body radiation therapy (not recorded which). The chain employs TRBV9 and TRBJ2-3; D uncertain. The clonotype comes from a donor aged 50 or older with non-small cell lung cancer. CDR3 sequence reads: CASSVNADTQYF. Written as DNA, the CDR3 is TGTGCCAGCAGCGTAAACGCAGATACGCAGTATTTT.